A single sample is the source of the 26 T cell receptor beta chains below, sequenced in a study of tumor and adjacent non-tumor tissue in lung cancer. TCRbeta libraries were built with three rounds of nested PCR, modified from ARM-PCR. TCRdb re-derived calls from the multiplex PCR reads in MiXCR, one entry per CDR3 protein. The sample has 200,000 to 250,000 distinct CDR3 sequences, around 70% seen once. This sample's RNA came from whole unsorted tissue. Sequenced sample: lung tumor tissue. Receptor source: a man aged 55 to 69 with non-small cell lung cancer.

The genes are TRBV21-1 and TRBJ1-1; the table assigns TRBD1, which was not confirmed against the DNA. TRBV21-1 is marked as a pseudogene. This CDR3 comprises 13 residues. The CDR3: CASSTARAAEAFF. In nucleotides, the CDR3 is TGTGCCAGCAGCACGGCCAGGGCGGCTGAAGCTTTCTTT.

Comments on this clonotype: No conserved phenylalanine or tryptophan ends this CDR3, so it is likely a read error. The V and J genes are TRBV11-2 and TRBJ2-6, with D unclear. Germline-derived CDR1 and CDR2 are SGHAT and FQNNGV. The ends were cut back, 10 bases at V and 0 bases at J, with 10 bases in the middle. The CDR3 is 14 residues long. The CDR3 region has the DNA TGTGCCAACAGTCCTAACTCTGGGGCCAACGTCCTGACTCTA. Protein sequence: CANSPNSGANVLTL.

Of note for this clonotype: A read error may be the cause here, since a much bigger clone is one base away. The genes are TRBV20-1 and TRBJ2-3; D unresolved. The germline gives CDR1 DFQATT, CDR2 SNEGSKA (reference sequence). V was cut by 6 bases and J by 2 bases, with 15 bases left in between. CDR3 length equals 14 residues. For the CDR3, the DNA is TGCAGTGCAGTGACTCTCATGATCACAGATACGCAGTATTTT. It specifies CSAVTLMITDTQYF.

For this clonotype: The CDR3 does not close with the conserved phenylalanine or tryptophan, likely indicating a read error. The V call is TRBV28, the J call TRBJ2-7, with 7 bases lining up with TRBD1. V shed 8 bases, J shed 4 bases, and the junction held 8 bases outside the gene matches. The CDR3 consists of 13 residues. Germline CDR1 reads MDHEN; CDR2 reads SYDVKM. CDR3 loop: CASEQPGGYEQYS. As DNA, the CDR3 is TGTGCCAGCGAACAGCCAGGGGGTTACGAGCAGTACTCC.

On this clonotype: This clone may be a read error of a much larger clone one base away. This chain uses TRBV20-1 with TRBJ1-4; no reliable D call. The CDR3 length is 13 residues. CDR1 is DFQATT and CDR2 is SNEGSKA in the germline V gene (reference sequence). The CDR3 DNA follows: TGCAGTGCACCGGAGGGCGTTTATGAAAAACTGTCTTTT. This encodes CSAPEGVYEKLSF.

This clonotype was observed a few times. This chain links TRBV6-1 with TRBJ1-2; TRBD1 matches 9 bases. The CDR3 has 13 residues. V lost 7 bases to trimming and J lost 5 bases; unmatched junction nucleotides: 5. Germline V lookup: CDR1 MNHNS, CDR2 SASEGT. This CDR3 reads CASMVGTGYGYTF. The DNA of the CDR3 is TGTGCCAGCATGGTCGGGACAGGGTATGGCTACACCTTC.

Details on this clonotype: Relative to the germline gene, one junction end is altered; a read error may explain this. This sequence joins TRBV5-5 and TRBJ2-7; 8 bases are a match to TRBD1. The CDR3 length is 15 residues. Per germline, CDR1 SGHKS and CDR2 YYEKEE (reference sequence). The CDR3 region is CAGSPGTGTIYERYF. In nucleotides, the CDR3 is TGTGCCGGCAGTCCCGGGACAGGCACTATCTACGAGCGGTACTTC. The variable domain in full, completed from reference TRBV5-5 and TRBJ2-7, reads DAGVTQSPTHLIKTRGQQVTLRCSPISGHKSVSWYQQVLGQGPQFIFQYYEKEERGRGNFPDRFSARQFPNYSSELNVNALLLGDSALYLCAGSPGTGTIYERYFGPGTRLTVT.

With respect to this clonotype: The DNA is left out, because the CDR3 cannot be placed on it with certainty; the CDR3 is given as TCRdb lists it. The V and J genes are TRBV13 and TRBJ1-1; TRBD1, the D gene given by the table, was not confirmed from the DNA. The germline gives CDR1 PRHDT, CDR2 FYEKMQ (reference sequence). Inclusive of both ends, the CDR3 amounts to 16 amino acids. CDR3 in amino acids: CASSFGTGIRDTEALF.

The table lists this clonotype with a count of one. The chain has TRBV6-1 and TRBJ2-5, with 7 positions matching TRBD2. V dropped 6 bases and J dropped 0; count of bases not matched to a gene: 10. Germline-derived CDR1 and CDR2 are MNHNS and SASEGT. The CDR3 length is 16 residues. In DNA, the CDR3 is TGTGCCAGCAGAGAAACAGCGGGGAAGTACCAAGAGACCCAGTACTTC. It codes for CASRETAGKYQETQYF.

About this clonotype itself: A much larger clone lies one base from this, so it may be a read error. The CDR3 region is CSARTGSGTQYF. In DNA form, the CDR3 reads TGCAGTGCTAGGACAGGGTCGGGGACCCAGTACTTC. V gene TRBV20-1 combines with J gene TRBJ2-5, with 7 bases matching TRBD1. Germline trimming cut 3 bases from V and 7 bases from J; bases unmatched to any gene: 5. Germline V gene sequence: CDR1 DFQATT, CDR2 SNEGSKA (reference sequence). This CDR3 spans 12 amino acids.

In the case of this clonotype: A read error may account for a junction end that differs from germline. The CDR3 region is CDSRSRTGEETQYF. The CDR3 DNA is TGTGACAGCAGGTCCCGGACCGGTGAAGAGACCCAGTACTTC. V gene TRBV11-1 combines with J gene TRBJ2-5; no clear D gene. CDR1 is SGHAT and CDR2 is FQDESV in the germline V gene (reference sequence). CDR3 length: 14 residues.

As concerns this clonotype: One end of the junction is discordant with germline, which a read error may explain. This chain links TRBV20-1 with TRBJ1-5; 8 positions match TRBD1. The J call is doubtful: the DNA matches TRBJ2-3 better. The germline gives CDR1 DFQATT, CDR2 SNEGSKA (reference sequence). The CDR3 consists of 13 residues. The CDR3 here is CRARVQGDQPQYF. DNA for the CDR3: TGCAGAGCTAGAGTACAGGGGGACCAGCCCCAGTATTTT.

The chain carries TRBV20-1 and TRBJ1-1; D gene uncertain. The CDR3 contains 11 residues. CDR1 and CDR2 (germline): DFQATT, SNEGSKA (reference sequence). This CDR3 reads CNVSDLDWAFF. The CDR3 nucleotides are TGCAATGTTAGTGACTTGGACTGGGCTTTCTTT.

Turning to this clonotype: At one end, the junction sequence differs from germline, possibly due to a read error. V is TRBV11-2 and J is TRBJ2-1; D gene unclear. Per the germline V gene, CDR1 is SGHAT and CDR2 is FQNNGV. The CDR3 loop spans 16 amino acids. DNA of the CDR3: TGTGCCGGCAGCCCACAGTCTAGGAGCTCCTACAATGACCAGTTCTTC. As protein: CAGSPQSRSSYNDQFF.

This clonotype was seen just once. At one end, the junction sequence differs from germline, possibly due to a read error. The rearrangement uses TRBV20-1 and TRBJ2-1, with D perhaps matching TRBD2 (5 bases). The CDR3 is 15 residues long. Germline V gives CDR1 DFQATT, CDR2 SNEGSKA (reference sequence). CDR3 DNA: TGCAGTGCTTCCCGGGCGGGCCCCTCCTACAATGATCAGTTCTTC. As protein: CSASRAGPSYNDQFF.

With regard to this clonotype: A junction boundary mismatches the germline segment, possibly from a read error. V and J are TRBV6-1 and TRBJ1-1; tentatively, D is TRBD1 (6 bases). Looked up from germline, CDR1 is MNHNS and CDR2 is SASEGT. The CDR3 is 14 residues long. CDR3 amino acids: CTSTSGHLNTEAFF. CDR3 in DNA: TGTACCAGCACGTCGGGACATCTAAACACTGAGGCTTTCTTT.

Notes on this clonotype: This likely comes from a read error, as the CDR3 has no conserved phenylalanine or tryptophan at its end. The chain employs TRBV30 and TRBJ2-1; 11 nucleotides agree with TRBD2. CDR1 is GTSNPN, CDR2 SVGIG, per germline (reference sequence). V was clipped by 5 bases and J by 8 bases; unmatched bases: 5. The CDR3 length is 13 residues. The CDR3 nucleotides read TGTGCCTGGGAGACTAGCGGGGTCGATGAGCAGTTCATC. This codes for CAWETSGVDEQFI.

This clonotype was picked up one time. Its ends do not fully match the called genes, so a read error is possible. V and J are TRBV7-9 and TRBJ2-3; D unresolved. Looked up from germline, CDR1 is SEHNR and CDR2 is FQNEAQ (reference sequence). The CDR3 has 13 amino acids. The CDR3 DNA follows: TGTGCCAGCAGCATAAGTAGCAGAGATACGCAGTATTTT. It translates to CASSISSRDTQYF. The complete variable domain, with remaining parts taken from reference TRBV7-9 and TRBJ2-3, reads DTGVSQNPRHKITKRGQNVTFRCDPISEHNRLYWYRQTLGQGPEFLTYFQNEAQLEKSRLLSDRFSAERPKGSFSTLEIQRTEQGDSAMYLCASSISSRDTQYFGPGTRLTVL.

This chain's CDR3 is CSGLIPGGGGELFF. The CDR3 DNA reads as TGCAGTGGTCTAATACCAGGGGGCGGCGGGGAGCTGTTTTTT. The chain joins TRBV20-1 to TRBJ2-2, with 8 bases aligning to TRBD1. V was pared by 7 bases and J by 7 bases, with 11 bases of the junction left unmatched. This CDR3 comprises 14 residues. Germline V gives CDR1 DFQATT, CDR2 SNEGSKA (reference sequence).

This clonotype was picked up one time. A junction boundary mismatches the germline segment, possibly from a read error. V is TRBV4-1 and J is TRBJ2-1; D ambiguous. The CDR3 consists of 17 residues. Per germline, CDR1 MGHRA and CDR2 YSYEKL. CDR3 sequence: CASSQDLSLPSYNEQFF. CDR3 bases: TGCGCCAGCAGTCAAGATCTGAGTCTACCCTCCTACAATGAGCAGTTCTTC.

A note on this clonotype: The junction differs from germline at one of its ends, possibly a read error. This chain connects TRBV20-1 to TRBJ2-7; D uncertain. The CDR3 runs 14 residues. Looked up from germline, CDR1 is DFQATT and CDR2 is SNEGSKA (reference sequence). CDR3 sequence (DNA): TGCGGTGCTCCCGAAGCTAGTAGCTCCTACGAGCAATACTTC. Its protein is CGAPEASSSYEQYF.

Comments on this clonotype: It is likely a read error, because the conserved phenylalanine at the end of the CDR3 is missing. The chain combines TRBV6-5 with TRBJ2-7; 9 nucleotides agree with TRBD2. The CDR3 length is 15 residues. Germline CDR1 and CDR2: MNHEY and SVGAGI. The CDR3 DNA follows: TGTGCCAGCAGTTACGTAGCGGGAGTCTCCTACGAACAGTACTTG. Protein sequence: CASSYVAGVSYEQYL.

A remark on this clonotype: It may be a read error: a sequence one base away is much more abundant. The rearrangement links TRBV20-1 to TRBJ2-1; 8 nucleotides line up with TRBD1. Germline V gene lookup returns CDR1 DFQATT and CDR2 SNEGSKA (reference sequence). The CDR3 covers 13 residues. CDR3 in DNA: TGCAATGCTAGCAGGGGGCTGAACAATGAGCAGTTCTTC. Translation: CNASRGLNNEQFF.

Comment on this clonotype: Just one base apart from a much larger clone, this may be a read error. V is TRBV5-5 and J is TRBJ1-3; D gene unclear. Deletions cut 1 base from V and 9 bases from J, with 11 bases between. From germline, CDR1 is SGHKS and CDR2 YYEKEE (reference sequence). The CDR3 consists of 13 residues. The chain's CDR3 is CASSLIPGITIYF. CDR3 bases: TGTGCCAGCAGCTTGATTCCGGGGATCACCATATATTTT.

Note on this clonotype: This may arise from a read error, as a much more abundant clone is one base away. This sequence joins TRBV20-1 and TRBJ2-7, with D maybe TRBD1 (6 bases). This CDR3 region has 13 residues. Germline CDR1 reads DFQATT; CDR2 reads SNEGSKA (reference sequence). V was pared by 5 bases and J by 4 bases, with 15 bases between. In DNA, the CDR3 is TGCAGTGCTGGAAACGGACAGAGTTACGAGCAGTACTTC. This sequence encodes CSAGNGQSYEQYF.

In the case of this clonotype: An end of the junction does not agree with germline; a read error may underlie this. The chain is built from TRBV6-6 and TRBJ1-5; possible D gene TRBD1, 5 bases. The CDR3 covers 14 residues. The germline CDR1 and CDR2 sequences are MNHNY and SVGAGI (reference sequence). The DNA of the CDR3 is TGTGCCAACAGTTACGTGGGGGTGGGTCGGCCCCAGCATTTT. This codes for CANSYVGVGRPQHF.